The TCR beta chain described here comes from a study of response to subunit inactivated influenza vaccine. Germline-derived CDR1 and CDR2 are SGHRS and YFSETQ. The CDR3 has 14 amino acids. With 0 bases clipped from V and 6 bases from J, the junction kept 6 bases outside the gene matches. A remark on this clonotype: Its antigen remains unknown.

TCRdb itself ran the RT-PCR reads through MiXCR, one entry per CDR3 protein. The data hold about 240,000 distinct CDR3 sequences, with 9% to 15% observed a single time. Points from the study as a whole: The authors offered the suggestion that each seasonal influenza vaccination recruits few new T cells.

The chain employs TRBV5-1 and TRBJ2-7; 7 bases match TRBD1. This TCR was recovered from a man aged 45 to 65 who received an inactivated influenza vaccine. Sample: non-naive T cells sorted from PBMCs, taken around 14 days before vaccination. CDR3 sequence reads: CASSLEQGRGEQYF. The CDR3 DNA sequence: TGCGCCAGCAGCTTGGAACAGGGGAGAGGCGAGCAGTACTTC.